This T cell receptor (beta chain) emerged from a study of blood T cell repertoires in COVID-19. Study at large: Acute and convalescent COVID-19 samples came from the United States, Italy and Spain. T cells, B-cell-depleted T cells, or PBMCs provided the cDNA or gDNA that served as material.

Methods used by the authors: The assay estimated nucleated cells by amplifying reference gene primers. Sequenced by immunoSEQ multiplex PCR; TCRdb stores in-frame clones only, minus some. From that table come the V and J calls and clone size; the DNA was used to work out D and trimming. The data hold a few hundred thousand clones, with 83% observed a single time. Patients at the Seattle site were enrolled during active infection and followed longitudinally. This clone was seen once. Trimming stripped 0 bases from V and 7 bases from J, with 7 bases between. This CDR3 is built from 13 residues. The germline V gene has CDR1 LGHNA and CDR2 YSLEER.

Sequenced material: peripheral blood. This chain joins TRBV4-3 and TRBJ1-5, with D unclear. The sequence came from a woman in her thirties with COVID-19, enrolled during active disease. CDR3 sequence reads: CASSQDAEQPQHF. DNA of the CDR3: TGCGCCAGCAGCCAAGATGCCGAGCAGCCCCAGCATTTT.